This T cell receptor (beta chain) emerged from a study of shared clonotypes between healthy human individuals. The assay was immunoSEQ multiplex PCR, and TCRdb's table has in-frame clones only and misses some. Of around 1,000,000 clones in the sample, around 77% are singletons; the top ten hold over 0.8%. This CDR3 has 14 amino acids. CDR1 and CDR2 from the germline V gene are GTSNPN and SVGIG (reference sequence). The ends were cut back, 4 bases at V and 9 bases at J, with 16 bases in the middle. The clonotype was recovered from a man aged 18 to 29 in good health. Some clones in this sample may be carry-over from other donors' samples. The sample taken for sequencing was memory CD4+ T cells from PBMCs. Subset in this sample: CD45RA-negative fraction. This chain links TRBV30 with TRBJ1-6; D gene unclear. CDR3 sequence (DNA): TGTGCCTGGACTAGGGCCCTCAGGCGTTCACCCCTCCACTTT. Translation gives CAWTRALRRSPLHF.